This T cell receptor (beta chain) was profiled in a study of blood T cell repertoires in COVID-19. Turning to the study itself: From T cells, B-cell-depleted T cells, or PBMCs came the material, which was cDNA or gDNA.

The sample holds one count of this clone. TCRdb's copy holds only in-frame clones and misses some; the assay was immunoSEQ multiplex PCR. The profile shows some 160,000 clones, approximately 82% of them singletons. This TCR derives from a woman in her 70s who had recovered from COVID-19. The material sequenced was peripheral blood.

The CDR3 spells CASSADRGGSDQPQHF. In nucleotides, the CDR3 is TGTGCCAGCAGCGCCGACAGGGGGGGTTCGGATCAGCCCCAGCATTTT. The rearrangement uses TRBV7-9 and TRBJ1-5; 9 nucleotides line up with TRBD1. There are 16 residues in the CDR3. Trimming cost V 5 bases and J 5 bases; bases outside gene matches: 10. The V gene's germline CDR1 is SEHNR and CDR2 FQNEAQ (reference sequence).